This TCR beta chain is drawn from a study of cytomegalovirus exposure and HLA in healthy donors. Study-level points and caveats: TCR sequences were mostly rare, though some public TCRs occurred in many donors.

Of note for this clone: As yet, its antigen is unknown.

The PCR was carried out with 60 Vbeta primers and 13 Jbeta primers. Libraries were prepared by immunoSEQ multiplex PCR; TCRdb keeps only in-frame clonotypes and omits some of them. The sample yields tens of thousands of clones, around three quarters seen once. CDR3 length equals 13 residues. The chain recombines TRBV21-1 with TRBJ1-2; whether TRBD1, the table's D call, matches the DNA was not checked. TRBV21-1 is deemed a pseudogene. Specimen: PBMCs. This clonotype originated in a man aged 25 to 40 in good health and CMV-seronegative. The CDR3 bases are TGTGCCAGCAAAATGGACAGGGGTAATGGCTACACCTTC. It is translated as CASKMDRGNGYTF.